This entry describes one T cell receptor beta chain. Its antigen is still unknown. Here immunoSEQ multiplex PCR was the method, and the copy in TCRdb shows in-frame clones only, minus some. The sample yields 150,000 to 180,000 clones, less than 90% seen once. The data originate from a study of T cell responses to AZD1222 COVID-19 vaccine. General observations from the study: The study reported that nearly half of spike-specific TCRs target unmutated variant regions. Donors, mostly white British, included more females; clonal diversity was possibly underestimated. Repertoires were obtained solely post-peak T cell response.

The CDR3 is made up of 15 amino acids. The V end lost 0 bases, the J end lost 4 bases, and 12 bases lay between the germline ends. Germline CDR1 and CDR2: SGHTA and FQGNSA. This chain links TRBV7-2 with TRBJ1-1, with TRBD1 as a possible D gene (5 bases). The clonotype originates from an adult in good health. The specimen was peripheral blood, collected on day 0 of AZD1222 vaccination. The chain's CDR3 is CASSLAPGRSTEAFF. In DNA, the CDR3 is TGTGCCAGCAGCTTAGCGCCGGGACGGAGCACTGAAGCTTTCTTT.